These 28 T cell receptor beta chains came from one sample sequenced in a study of CD8 T cells in ankylosing spondylitis. TCRdb re-analysed the 5' RACE reads in MiXCR, keeping a single row per CDR3 protein. Here the sample spans roughly 180,000 distinct CDR3 sequences, around a tenth being singletons. Specimen: blood, either unsorted or a sorted T cell fraction (not recorded which). These receptors were obtained from a female donor with ankylosing spondylitis or in good health (not recorded which).

This clonotype was seen ten or more times. V is TRBV18 and J is TRBJ2-7; 7 nucleotides match TRBD1. The CDR3 runs to 14 residues. CDR1 and CDR2 (germline): KGHSH, LQKENI. Trimming removed 0 bases from V and 3 bases from J; junction bases left unmatched: 2. The CDR3 DNA reads as TGTGCCAGCTCACCACCGGACAGGTTCTACGAGCAGTACTTC. Its translation: CASSPPDRFYEQYF. Drawing the rest from reference TRBV18 and TRBJ2-7, the complete variable domain is NAGVMQNPRHLVRRRGQEARLRCSPMKGHSHVYWYRQLPEEGLKFMVYLQKENIIDESGMPKERFSAEFPKEGPSILRIQQVVRGDSAAYFCASSPPDRFYEQYFGPGTRLTVT.

The sample holds one count of this clonotype. Its ends do not fully match the called genes, so a read error is possible. The rearrangement links TRBV14 to TRBJ2-1, with D possibly matching TRBD1 (6 bases). The CDR3 spans 16 residues. The germline V gene encodes CDR1 SGHDN and CDR2 FVKESK. CDR3 nucleotide sequence: TGTGCCAGCAGCCAACGACAGGCGGGCTCCCACAATGAGCAGTTCTTC. It yields the protein CASSQRQAGSHNEQFF.

This chain uses TRBV14 with TRBJ2-1, with 13 positions matching TRBD2. J gave up 5 bases and V 0 bases, and 16 bases lay outside the gene matches. In germline, CDR1 is SGHDN, CDR2 FVKESK. CDR3 length equals 21 residues. CDR3 sequence reads: CASSQDWTSGSVSPLNNEQFF. CDR3 DNA sequence: TGTGCCAGCAGCCAAGACTGGACTAGCGGGAGCGTGTCGCCTTTAAACAATGAGCAGTTCTTC.

This clonotype was picked up one time. The DNA for the CDR3 is TGTGCCAGCAGTTTATCTTACCTACATGGAACCATATATTTT. Encoded protein: CASSLSYLHGTIYF. The chain has TRBV27 and TRBJ1-3, with D uncertain. V was shortened by 0 bases and J by 10 bases, with 13 bases between the two germline ends. Germline V gene data show CDR1 as MNHEY and CDR2 as SMNVEV (reference sequence). CDR3 length: 14 residues.

This clonotype was seen ten or more times. The junction departs from the called germline gene at one end, perhaps through a read error. The V call is TRBV12-3 or TRBV12-4, the J call TRBJ1-2; possible D gene TRBD1, 5 bases. This CDR3 region has 12 residues. CDR3 region: CASSLYGGQSAF. In nucleotides, the CDR3 is TGTGCCAGCAGTTTATATGGCGGACAATCCGCCTTC.

This clonotype was counted many times. This chain uses TRBV29-1 with TRBJ2-7, with D maybe TRBD2 (6 bases). Trimming cost V 4 bases and J 6 bases, with 10 bases left between them. Germline V gene lookup returns CDR1 SQVTM and CDR2 ANQGSEA. The CDR3 contains 11 residues. CDR3 loop: CSVGGMGEQYF. The CDR3 DNA sequence: TGCAGCGTTGGCGGGATGGGCGAGCAGTACTTC.

This clonotype was picked up many times. The chain uses TRBV28 and TRBJ1-1; a possible D gene is TRBD1 (6 bases). Germline CDR1 and CDR2: MDHEN and SYDVKM. Trimming removed 3 bases from V and 5 bases from J, with 16 bases in between. CDR3 length equals 15 residues. The CDR3 loop reads CASSLGYRELTEAFF. Here the CDR3 DNA reads TGTGCCAGCAGTTTGGGTTACAGGGAATTGACTGAAGCTTTCTTT. Full variable domain (missing parts from reference TRBV28 and TRBJ1-1): DVKVTQSSRYLVKRTGEKVFLECVQDMDHENMFWYRQDPGLGLRLIYFSYDVKMKEKGDIPEGYSVSREKKERFSLILESASTNQTSMYLCASSLGYRELTEAFFGQGTRLTVV.

The J gene is TRBJ2-1, the V gene TRBV9, with D tentatively TRBD2 (5 bases). The germline CDR1 and CDR2 sequences are SGDLS and YYNGEE. The CDR3 spans 18 residues. Trimming left V 0 bases short and J 1 base short, with 17 bases between. For the CDR3, the DNA is TGTGCCAGCAGCGTAGCCGCCGACTATTCACTTTCCTACAATGAGCAGTTCTTC. Protein sequence: CASSVAADYSLSYNEQFF.

V gene TRBV5-1 combines with J gene TRBJ2-5; TRBD1 matches 12 bases. The CDR3 is made up of 17 amino acids. Germline CDR1 SGHRS, CDR2 YFSETQ. Trimming removed 4 bases from V and 5 bases from J; junction bases left unmatched: 12. This CDR3 is CASSVRDRGLVDETQYF. In nucleotides, the CDR3 is TGCGCCAGCAGCGTCCGGGACAGGGGGCTCGTGGATGAGACCCAGTACTTC.

This clonotype was picked up a small number of times. The rearrangement uses TRBV27 and TRBJ1-5; possibly TRBD1 for D (5 bases). The CDR3 extends over 13 amino acids. Deletions cut 5 bases from V and 4 bases from J, with 9 bases between. CDR1 is MNHEY, CDR2 SMNVEV, per germline (reference sequence). CDR3 sequence reads: CASSLTVNQPQHF. For the CDR3, the DNA is TGTGCCAGCAGTCTGACAGTTAATCAGCCCCAGCATTTT.

This clonotype was detected many times. J is TRBJ1-2 and V is TRBV15, with D unresolved. This CDR3 is 12 amino acids long. From germline, CDR1 is LNHNV and CDR2 YYDKDF (reference sequence). With 1 base removed from V and 10 bases from J, the gap between germline ends came to 10 bases. The DNA for the CDR3 is TGTGCCACCAGCAGAGGCTCCTCTGACTACACCTTC. Translating it yields CATSRGSSDYTF.

The gene calls are TRBV2 and TRBJ2-3; D perhaps matches TRBD2 (6 bases). Germline V gene lookup returns CDR1 SNHLY and CDR2 FYNNEI. Trimming took off 8 bases at V and 2 bases at J, with 17 bases between the two ends. The CDR3 is 15 residues long. The CDR3 nucleotides are TGTGCCAGCTCCTCGGGTGGGGAGGTCACAGATACGCAGTATTTT. It translates to CASSSGGEVTDTQYF.

This clonotype has just a few counts. The chain uses TRBV13 and TRBJ2-1, with D possibly called TRBD1 or TRBD2 (5 bases each). This CDR3 has 14 residues. The germline V gene has CDR1 PRHDT and CDR2 FYEKMQ (reference sequence). Trimming left V 2 bases short and J 15 bases short, with 20 bases between. The CDR3 region is CASSLLGWRRGPFF. CDR3 nucleotides: TGTGCCAGCAGCTTACTAGGTTGGAGACGGGGCCCGTTCTTC.

This clonotype came up many times. The CDR3 DNA is TGTGCCAGCCTGGACAGGGGAAGAAACGAGCAGTACTTC. This sequence encodes CASLDRGRNEQYF. V is TRBV27 and J is TRBJ2-7; 9 nucleotides line up with TRBD1. The germline V gene has CDR1 MNHEY and CDR2 SMNVEV (reference sequence). J gave up 5 bases and V 8 bases, and 7 bases lay outside the gene matches. The CDR3 loop spans 13 amino acids.

This clonotype was counted only a few times. In nucleotides, the CDR3 is TGTGCCAGTAGTAACGACAGGGGATATTCACCCCTCCACTTT. Protein sequence: CASSNDRGYSPLHF. This sequence joins TRBV19 and TRBJ1-6; 8 bases map to TRBD1. Germline lookup yields CDR1 LNHDA and CDR2 SQIVND (reference sequence). With 4 bases clipped from V and 8 bases from J, the junction kept 4 bases outside the gene matches. The CDR3 is 14 amino acids.

This clonotype appeared many times. CDR3 nucleotide sequence: TGTGCCAGCAGCTTAGCGCTTGAGGTGGTTAACTATGGCTACACCTTC. Protein sequence: CASSLALEVVNYGYTF. V is TRBV7-9 and J is TRBJ1-2, with D uncertain. The V gene lost 0 bases and the J gene lost 1 base, with 12 bases spanning the gap. This CDR3 is 16 amino acids long. From germline, CDR1 is SEHNR and CDR2 FQNEAQ (reference sequence).

This clonotype turned up a few times. The chain joins TRBV2 to TRBJ2-6; 7 bases fit TRBD1. The V segment lost 4 bases and the J segment 0 bases; nucleotides outside the gene matches: 9. Germline V lookup: CDR1 SNHLY, CDR2 FYNNEI. The CDR3 is 18 residues long. Written as DNA, the CDR3 is TGTGCCAGCAGTGCAGTCGGACAGGAAAGCTCTGGGGCCAACGTCCTGACTTTC. It codes for CASSAVGQESSGANVLTF.

The chain employs TRBV27 and TRBJ2-7; the match to TRBD2 covers 13 bases. J lost 6 bases, V lost 8 bases, and 4 bases had no gene match. The CDR3 loop spans 13 amino acids. Germline values: CDR1 MNHEY, CDR2 SMNVEV (reference sequence). The CDR3 protein is CASALAGGGEQYF. As DNA, the CDR3 is TGTGCCAGCGCACTAGCGGGAGGGGGCGAGCAGTACTTC.

V and J are TRBV20-1 and TRBJ2-2; TRBD2 might be the D (6 bases). The V gene lost 6 bases and the J gene lost 5 bases, with 10 bases spanning the gap. Germline V lookup: CDR1 DFQATT, CDR2 SNEGSKA (reference sequence). This CDR3 contains 12 residues. The DNA for the CDR3 is TGCAGTGCACCGGGAGAGACCGGGGAGCTGTTTTTT. Translated, it gives CSAPGETGELFF.

V is TRBV4-3 and J is TRBJ2-1; D might be TRBD2 (5 bases). CDR3 length equals 14 residues. The germline gives CDR1 LGHNA, CDR2 YSLEER. V shed 4 bases and J shed 4 bases, with 11 bases lying between them. The CDR3 DNA reads as TGCGCCAGCAGCCCCTACCGGACTTACAATGAGCAGTTCTTC. Residues: CASSPYRTYNEQFF.

Many counts were recorded for this clonotype. The chain employs TRBV3-1 and TRBJ2-5; D is possibly TRBD2 (6 bases). CDR1 and CDR2 from the germline V gene are LGHDT and YNNKEL (reference sequence). With 0 bases removed from V and 1 base from J, the gap between germline ends came to 9 bases. This CDR3 contains 15 residues. CDR3 DNA: TGTGCCAGCAGCCAAGATGCGGGAATCCAAGAGACCCAGTACTTC. Its protein is CASSQDAGIQETQYF.

As DNA, the CDR3 is TGTGCCAGCAGTTACTCGCAGCGGGGAATCTACGAGCAGTACTTC. Translation gives CASSYSQRGIYEQYF. This chain uses TRBV6-2 or TRBV6-3 with TRBJ2-7, with 7 positions matching TRBD2. With V trimmed by 0 bases and J by 3 bases, 5 bases remained unmatched. The CDR3 sequence is 15 residues long. CDR1 MNHEY and CDR2 SVGEGT come from the germline V gene.

The rearrangement uses TRBV11-1 and TRBJ2-1; 16 positions match TRBD2. The junction had 6 bases not matched to a gene; V was cut back by 3 bases and J by 4 bases. The CDR3 contains 18 residues. From germline, CDR1 is SGHAT and CDR2 FQDESV (reference sequence). CDR3: CASSFGTSGRAAYNEQFF. CDR3 nucleotide sequence: TGTGCCAGCAGCTTTGGGACTAGCGGGAGGGCCGCATACAATGAGCAGTTCTTC.

This clonotype was picked up a small number of times. This sequence joins TRBV28 and TRBJ2-3; 8 nucleotides line up with TRBD1. V dropped 6 bases and J dropped 0; count of bases not matched to a gene: 17. Germline V gene sequence: CDR1 MDHEN, CDR2 SYDVKM. CDR3 length equals 19 residues. Here the CDR3 DNA reads TGTGCCAGCAGCTCATTTTTTGCCTCTCGACAGGGGAGCACAGATACGCAGTATTTT. It translates to CASSSFFASRQGSTDTQYF.

This clonotype has more than one count but fewer than ten. The chain links TRBV28 to TRBJ2-1; D is possibly TRBD1 (5 bases). This CDR3 is built from 16 residues. Germline CDR1 reads MDHEN; CDR2 reads SYDVKM. The ends were cut back, 1 base at V and 0 bases at J, with 10 bases in the middle. CDR3 protein: CASSLYVGPSYNEQFF. In DNA form, the CDR3 reads TGTGCCAGCAGTTTATACGTGGGGCCCTCCTACAATGAGCAGTTCTTC.

The chain combines TRBV12-3 or TRBV12-4 with TRBJ1-3, with D hard to call. The CDR3 covers 15 residues. V lost 6 bases and J lost 4, with 16 bases in between. The CDR3 spells CASSRRLDWGNTIYF. CDR3 sequence (DNA): TGTGCCAGCAGCCGCCGACTCGACTGGGGAAACACCATATATTTT.

This clonotype was seen only a few times. This rearrangement joins TRBV28 to TRBJ2-7, with D perhaps TRBD2 (6 bases). With 2 bases removed from V and 6 bases from J, the gap between germline ends came to 11 bases. In germline, CDR1 is MDHEN, CDR2 SYDVKM. This CDR3 contains 13 residues. In DNA form, the CDR3 reads TGTGCCAGCAGTTTAGCGGGGAGTGGCGAGCAGTACTTC. Encoded protein: CASSLAGSGEQYF.

V is TRBV5-5 and J is TRBJ1-4; no clear D gene. This CDR3 comprises 15 residues. The ends were cut back, 0 bases at V and 2 bases at J, with 8 bases in the middle. Per the germline V gene, CDR1 is SGHKS and CDR2 is YYEKEE (reference sequence). DNA of the CDR3: TGTGCCAGCAGCTTGGGGGTCTCGACTAATGAAAAACTGTTTTTT. This translates into CASSLGVSTNEKLFF.